This section outlines one T cell receptor beta chain sequence together with its context. Its antigen is currently unknown. This entry belongs to a study of shared clonotypes between healthy human individuals. As for the study in general: Donor ages ranged 18 to 49 years: a couple of women, a few men. Researchers assigned three CD4 naive, three CD4 memory, two CD8 naive and one CD8 memory plate to each donor. General study findings and limits: Generation probabilities of non-shared clonotypes were lower (relative to those shared by all four donors). Naive subsets typically showed greater estimated richness than memory subsets.

The protocol was immunoSEQ multiplex PCR, while the TCRdb copy is restricted to in-frame clones and leaves out a portion. Of about 600,000 clones in the sample, 97% were seen once. Germline-derived CDR1 and CDR2 are MNHEY and SVGAGI. Trimming shortened V by 2 bases and J by 5 bases, and 16 bases separated the two germline ends. This CDR3 contains 16 residues. This receptor was obtained from a woman younger than 45 in good health. This rearrangement joins TRBV6-5 to TRBJ2-1; weak D call: TRBD1 (5 bases). Sequencing used naive CD4+ T cells sorted from blood. Documented subset: CD45RA+ positively selected. This chain's CDR3 is CASSYGWGLVHNEQFF. In nucleotides, the CDR3 is TGTGCCAGCAGTTACGGGTGGGGCTTGGTCCACAATGAGCAGTTCTTC.